A single sample is the source of the 2 T cell receptor beta chains below, sequenced in a study of OX40 agonist ivuxolimab in advanced cancers. The data were produced by immunoSEQ multiplex PCR, yet TCRdb's version contains in-frame clones alone and is incomplete. The repertoire includes around 72,000 clones, just over 90% of them detected once, and around 2.2% sits in the top ten. The sample was CD4+ or CD8+ T cells sorted from blood, taken in a trial of the OX40 agonist ivuxolimab. These receptors all come from an adult with an advanced solid tumor such as melanoma, head and neck, liver or kidney cancer.

The gene calls are TRBV19 and TRBJ2-3; TRBD1 might be the D (5 bases). The CDR3 length is 15 residues. Trimming shortened V by 1 base and J by 7 bases, and 15 bases separated the two germline ends. Germline lookup yields CDR1 LNHDA and CDR2 SQIVND (reference sequence). CDR3 coding DNA: TGTGCCAGTAGTATAGGTTCGGCAGGGTTAAATACGCAGTATTTT. Encoded protein: CASSIGSAGLNTQYF.

The V call is TRBV5-5, the J call TRBJ1-2; 9 bases map to TRBD1. V trimming: 5 bases; J trimming: 5 bases; junction bases outside the gene matches: 10. CDR1 and CDR2 (germline): SGHKS, YYEKEE (reference sequence). The CDR3 covers 15 residues. The CDR3 is CASSKRTGEDYGYTF. CDR3 nucleotides: TGTGCCAGCAGTAAGAGGACAGGGGAGGATTATGGCTACACCTTC.